The 5 T cell receptor beta chains below all came from one sample that was sequenced in a study of blood T cells in healthy people across ages. The use of a sample-barcoded 5' primer and a J-beta primer mix characterized a second PCR of about 6 to 11 cycles. TCRdb analysed the 5' RACE reads with MiXCR anew, one entry per CDR3 protein. Found here are around 1,500,000 distinct CDR3 sequences, approximately 38% of them singletons; the top ten hold 7% to 9%. Input material: blood. The receptors come from a woman aged 18 to 35 in good health.

A word on this clonotype: One end of the junction varies from germline; a read error may be responsible. This chain links TRBV12-3 or TRBV12-4 with TRBJ2-7; 10 bases are a match to TRBD2. CDR3 length: 14 residues. The CDR3 DNA reads as TGTACCAGCAGACCTAGCGGGAGCTCCTACGAGCAGTACTTC. It translates to CTSRPSGSSYEQYF.

CDR3 coding DNA: TGCGCCAGCAGCTTGGTTAGGTTGGGGGACAGGGGGATTAACGAGCAGTACTTC. Protein sequence: CASSLVRLGDRGINEQYF. The chain recombines TRBV5-1 with TRBJ2-7; 11 bases map to TRBD1. The germline V gene encodes CDR1 SGHRS and CDR2 YFSETQ. Trimming cost V 0 bases and J 5 bases; bases outside gene matches: 13. The CDR3 is 18 amino acids. Complete variable domain (other parts from reference TRBV5-1 and TRBJ2-7): KAGVTQTPRYLIKTRGQQVTLSCSPISGHRSVSWYQQTPGQGLQFLFEYFSETQRNKGNFPGRFSGRQFSNSRSEMNVSTLELGDSALYLCASSLVRLGDRGINEQYFGPGTRLTVT.

With respect to this clonotype: Germline and junction disagree at one end, which may indicate a read error. The chain uses TRBV12-3 or TRBV12-4 and TRBJ2-7; D uncertain. This CDR3 region has 16 residues. CDR3 protein: CASSLRPPYVIYGQYF. The CDR3 DNA reads TGTGCCAGCAGTCTTCGGCCTCCCTATGTGATCTACGGGCAGTACTTC.

The chain carries TRBV4-2 and TRBJ2-1; 8 bases are a match to TRBD2. TRBJ2-7 explains the end of the DNA better; the J call may be wrong. The CDR3 contains 16 residues. Germline CDR1 reads LGHNA; CDR2 reads YNFKEQ. CDR3 nucleotides: TGTGCCAGCAGCCAGGGAGGGGGGACTAGTTTGAATGAGCAGTACTTC. Its translation: CASSQGGGTSLNEQYF.

This clonotype was observed a few times. The genes are TRBV4-2 and TRBJ2-7; D is perhaps TRBD1 (6 bases). The CDR3 spans 17 residues. Trimming took 2 bases from V and 2 from J, leaving 19 bases between them. Germline V lookup: CDR1 LGHNA, CDR2 YNFKEQ. This chain's CDR3 is CASSQPPGAGETYEQYF. CDR3 sequence (DNA): TGTGCCAGCAGCCAACCACCAGGGGCAGGGGAAACCTACGAGCAGTACTTC.